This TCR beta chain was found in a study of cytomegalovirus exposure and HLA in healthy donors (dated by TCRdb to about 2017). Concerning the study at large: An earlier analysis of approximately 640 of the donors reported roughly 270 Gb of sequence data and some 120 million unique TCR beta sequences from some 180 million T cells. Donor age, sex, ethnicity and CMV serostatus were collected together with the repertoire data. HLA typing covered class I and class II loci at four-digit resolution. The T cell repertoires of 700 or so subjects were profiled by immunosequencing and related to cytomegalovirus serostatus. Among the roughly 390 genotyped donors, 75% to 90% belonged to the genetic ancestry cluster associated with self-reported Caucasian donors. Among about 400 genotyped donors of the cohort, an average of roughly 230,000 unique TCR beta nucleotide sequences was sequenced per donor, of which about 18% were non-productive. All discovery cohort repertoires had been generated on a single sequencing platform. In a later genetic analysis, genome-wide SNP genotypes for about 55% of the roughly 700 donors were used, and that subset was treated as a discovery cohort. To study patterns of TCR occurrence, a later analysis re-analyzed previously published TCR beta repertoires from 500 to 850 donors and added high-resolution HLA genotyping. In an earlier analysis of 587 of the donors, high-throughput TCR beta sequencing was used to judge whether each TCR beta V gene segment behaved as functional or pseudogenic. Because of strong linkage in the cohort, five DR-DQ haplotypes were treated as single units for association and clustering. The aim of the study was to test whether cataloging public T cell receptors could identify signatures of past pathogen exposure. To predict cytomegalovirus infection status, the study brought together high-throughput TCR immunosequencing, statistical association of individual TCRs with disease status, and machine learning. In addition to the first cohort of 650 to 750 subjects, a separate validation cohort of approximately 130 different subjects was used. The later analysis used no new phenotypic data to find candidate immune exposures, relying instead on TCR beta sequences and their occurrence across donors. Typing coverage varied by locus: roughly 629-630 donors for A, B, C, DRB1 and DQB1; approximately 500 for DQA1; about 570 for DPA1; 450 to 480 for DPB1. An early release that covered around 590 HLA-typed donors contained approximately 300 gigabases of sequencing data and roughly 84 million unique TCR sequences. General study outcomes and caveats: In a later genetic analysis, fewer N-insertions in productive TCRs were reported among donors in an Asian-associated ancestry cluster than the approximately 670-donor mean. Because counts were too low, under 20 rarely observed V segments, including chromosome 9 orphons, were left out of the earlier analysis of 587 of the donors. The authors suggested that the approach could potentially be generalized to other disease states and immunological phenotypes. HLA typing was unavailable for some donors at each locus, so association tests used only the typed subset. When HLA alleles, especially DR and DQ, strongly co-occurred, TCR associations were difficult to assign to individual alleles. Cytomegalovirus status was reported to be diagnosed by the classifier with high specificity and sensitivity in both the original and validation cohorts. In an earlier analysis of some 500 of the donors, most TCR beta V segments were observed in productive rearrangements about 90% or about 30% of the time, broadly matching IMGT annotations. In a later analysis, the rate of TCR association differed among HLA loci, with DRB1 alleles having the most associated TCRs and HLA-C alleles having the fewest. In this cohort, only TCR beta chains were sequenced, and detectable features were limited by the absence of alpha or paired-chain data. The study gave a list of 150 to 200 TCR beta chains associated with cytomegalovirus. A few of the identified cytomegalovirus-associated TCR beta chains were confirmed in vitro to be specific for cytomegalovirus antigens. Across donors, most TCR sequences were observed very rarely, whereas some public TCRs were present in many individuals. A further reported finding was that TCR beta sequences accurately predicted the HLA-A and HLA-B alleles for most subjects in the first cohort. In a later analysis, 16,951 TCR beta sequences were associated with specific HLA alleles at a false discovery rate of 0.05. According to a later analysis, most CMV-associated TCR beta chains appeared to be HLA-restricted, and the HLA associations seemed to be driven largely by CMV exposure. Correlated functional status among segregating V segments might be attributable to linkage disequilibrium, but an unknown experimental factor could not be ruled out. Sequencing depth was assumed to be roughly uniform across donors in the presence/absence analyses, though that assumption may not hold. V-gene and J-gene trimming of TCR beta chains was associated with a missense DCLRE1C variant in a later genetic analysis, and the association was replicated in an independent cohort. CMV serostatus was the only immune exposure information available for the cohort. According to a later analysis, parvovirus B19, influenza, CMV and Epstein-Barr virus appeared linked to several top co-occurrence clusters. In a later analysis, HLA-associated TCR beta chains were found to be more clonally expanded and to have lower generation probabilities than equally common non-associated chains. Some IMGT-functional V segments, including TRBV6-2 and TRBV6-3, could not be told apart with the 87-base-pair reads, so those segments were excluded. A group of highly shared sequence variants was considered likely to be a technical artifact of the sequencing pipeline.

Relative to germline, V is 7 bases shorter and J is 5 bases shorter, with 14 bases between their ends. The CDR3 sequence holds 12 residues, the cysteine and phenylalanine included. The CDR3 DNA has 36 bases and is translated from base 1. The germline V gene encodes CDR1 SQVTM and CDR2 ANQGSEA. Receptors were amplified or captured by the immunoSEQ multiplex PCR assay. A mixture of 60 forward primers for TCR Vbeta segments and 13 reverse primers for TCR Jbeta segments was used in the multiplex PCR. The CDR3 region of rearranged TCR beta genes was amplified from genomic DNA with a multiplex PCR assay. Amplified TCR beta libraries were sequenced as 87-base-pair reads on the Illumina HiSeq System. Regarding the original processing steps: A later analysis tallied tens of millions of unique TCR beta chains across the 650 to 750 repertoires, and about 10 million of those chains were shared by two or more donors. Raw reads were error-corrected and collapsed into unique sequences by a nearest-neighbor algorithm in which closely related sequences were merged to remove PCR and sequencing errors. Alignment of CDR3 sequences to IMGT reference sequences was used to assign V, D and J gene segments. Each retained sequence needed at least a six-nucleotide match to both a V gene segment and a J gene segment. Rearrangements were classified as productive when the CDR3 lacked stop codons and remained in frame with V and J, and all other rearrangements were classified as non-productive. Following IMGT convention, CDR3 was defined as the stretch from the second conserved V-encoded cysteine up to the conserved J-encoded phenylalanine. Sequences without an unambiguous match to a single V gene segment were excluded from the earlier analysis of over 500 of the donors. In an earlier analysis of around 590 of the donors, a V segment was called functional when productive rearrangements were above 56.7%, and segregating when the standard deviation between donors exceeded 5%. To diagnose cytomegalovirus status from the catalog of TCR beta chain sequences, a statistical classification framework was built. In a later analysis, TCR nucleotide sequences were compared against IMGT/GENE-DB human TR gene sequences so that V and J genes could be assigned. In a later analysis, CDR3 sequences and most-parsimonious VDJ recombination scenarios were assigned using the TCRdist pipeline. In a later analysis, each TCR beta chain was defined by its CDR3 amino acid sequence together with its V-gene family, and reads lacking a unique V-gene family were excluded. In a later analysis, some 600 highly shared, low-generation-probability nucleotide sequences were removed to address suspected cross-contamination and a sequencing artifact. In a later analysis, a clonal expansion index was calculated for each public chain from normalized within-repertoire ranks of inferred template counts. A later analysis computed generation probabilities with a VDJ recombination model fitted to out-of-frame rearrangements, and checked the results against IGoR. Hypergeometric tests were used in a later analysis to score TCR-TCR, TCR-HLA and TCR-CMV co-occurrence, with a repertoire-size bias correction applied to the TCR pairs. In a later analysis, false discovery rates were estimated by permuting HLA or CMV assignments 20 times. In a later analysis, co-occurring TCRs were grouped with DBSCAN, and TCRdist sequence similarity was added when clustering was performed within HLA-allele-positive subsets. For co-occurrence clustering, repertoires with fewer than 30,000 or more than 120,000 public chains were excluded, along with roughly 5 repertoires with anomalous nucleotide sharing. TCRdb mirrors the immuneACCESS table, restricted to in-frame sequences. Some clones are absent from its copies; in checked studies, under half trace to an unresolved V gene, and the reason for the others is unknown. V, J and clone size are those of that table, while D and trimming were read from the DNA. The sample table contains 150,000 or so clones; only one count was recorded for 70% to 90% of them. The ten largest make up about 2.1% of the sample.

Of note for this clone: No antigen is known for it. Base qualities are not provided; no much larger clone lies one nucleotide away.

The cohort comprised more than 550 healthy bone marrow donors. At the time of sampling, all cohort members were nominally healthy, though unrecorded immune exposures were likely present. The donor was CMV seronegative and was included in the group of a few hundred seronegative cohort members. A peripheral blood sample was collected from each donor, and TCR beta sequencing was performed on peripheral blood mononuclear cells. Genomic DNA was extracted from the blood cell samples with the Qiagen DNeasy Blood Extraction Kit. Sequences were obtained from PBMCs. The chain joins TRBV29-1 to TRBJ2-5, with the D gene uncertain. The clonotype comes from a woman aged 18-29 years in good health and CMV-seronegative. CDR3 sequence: CSGGPVGETQYF. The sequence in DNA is TGCAGCGGCGGCCCGGTCGGGGAGACCCAGTACTTC.